The count of the clone carrying this TCR beta chain is one. Per the original data handling: Amplifying reference gene primers gave estimates of nucleated cell counts. The repertoire was sequenced with immunoSEQ multiplex PCR; TCRdb's copy has only in-frame clones and lacks some. The DNA was the basis for D and trimming; V, J and clone size are from that table. The repertoire includes 250,000 or so clones, about 80% of them detected once, and 1.9% sits in the top ten. The CDR3 runs to 14 residues. V was shortened by 2 bases and J by 6 bases, with 13 bases between the two germline ends. CDR1 is MDHEN, CDR2 SYDVKM, per germline. The sample is drawn from a study of blood T cell repertoires in COVID-19. Overall study: Samples representing acute and convalescent COVID-19 were sourced from the United States, Italy and Spain. Nucleic acid was either cDNA or gDNA, and it came from T cells, B-cell-depleted T cells, or PBMCs.

Sequencing was carried out using peripheral blood. The chain links TRBV28 to TRBJ1-2; no clear D. The sequence derives from an elderly woman with acute or convalescent COVID-19. The DNA of the CDR3 is TGTGCCAGCAGTTTAGGAGGGAGGAGGGATGGCTACACCTTC. Its translation is CASSLGGRRDGYTF.